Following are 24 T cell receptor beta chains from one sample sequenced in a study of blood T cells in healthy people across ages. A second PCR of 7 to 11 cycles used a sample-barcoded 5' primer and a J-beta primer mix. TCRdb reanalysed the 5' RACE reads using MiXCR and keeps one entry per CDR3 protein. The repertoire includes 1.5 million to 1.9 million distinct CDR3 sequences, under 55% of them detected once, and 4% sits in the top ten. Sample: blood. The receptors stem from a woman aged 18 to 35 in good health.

The CDR3 DNA reads TGTGCCAGCAGTGAAAATTGGGACGAGCAGTACTTC. Residues: CASSENWDEQYF. This chain connects TRBV2 to TRBJ2-7, with D hard to call. This CDR3 is built from 12 residues. V dropped 2 bases and J dropped 5 bases, with 7 bases sitting between them. Germline CDR1 reads SNHLY; CDR2 reads FYNNEI.

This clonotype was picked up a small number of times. The CDR3 coding sequence is TGTGCCAGCAGCCCCCGGGACAGTCGACACGAGCAGTACTTC. As protein: CASSPRDSRHEQYF. The chain employs TRBV7-9 and TRBJ2-7; 7 nucleotides align to TRBD1. The CDR3 runs 14 residues. Per the germline V gene, CDR1 is SEHNR and CDR2 is FQNEAQ (reference sequence). The V gene end was trimmed by 5 bases and the J gene end by 5 bases; junction bases not matched to a gene: 9.

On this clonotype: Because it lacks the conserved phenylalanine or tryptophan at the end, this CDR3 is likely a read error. CDR3 loop: CAGSPGTGDTEAFL. The CDR3 bases are TGTGCCGGCAGTCCTGGGACAGGGGACACTGAAGCTTTCTTA. J is TRBJ1-1 and V is TRBV12-3 or TRBV12-4, with 10 bases lining up with TRBD1. The CDR3 is 14 residues long.

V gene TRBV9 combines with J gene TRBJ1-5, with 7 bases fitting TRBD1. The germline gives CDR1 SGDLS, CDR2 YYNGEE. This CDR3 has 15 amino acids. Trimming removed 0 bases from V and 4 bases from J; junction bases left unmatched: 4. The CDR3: CASSVDPTGNQPQHF. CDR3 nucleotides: TGTGCCAGCAGCGTAGACCCGACAGGGAATCAGCCCCAGCATTTT.

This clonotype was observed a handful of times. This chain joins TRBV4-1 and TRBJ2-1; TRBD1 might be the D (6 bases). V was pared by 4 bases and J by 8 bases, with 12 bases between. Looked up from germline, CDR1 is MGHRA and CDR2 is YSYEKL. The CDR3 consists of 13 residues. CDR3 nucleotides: TGCGCCAGCAGCCTTTTACAGGGACATGAGCAGTTCTTC. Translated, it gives CASSLLQGHEQFF.

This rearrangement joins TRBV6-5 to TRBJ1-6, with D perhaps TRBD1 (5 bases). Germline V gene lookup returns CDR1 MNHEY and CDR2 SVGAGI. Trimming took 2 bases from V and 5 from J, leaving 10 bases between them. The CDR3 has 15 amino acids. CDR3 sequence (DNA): TGTGCCAGCAGTTACGGGGGAGGGAATAATTCACCCCTCCACTTT. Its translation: CASSYGGGNNSPLHF.

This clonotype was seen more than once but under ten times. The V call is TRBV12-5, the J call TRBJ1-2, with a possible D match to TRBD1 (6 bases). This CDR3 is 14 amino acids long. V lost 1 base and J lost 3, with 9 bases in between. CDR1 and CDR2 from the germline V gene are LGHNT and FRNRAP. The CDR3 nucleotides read TGTGCTAGTGGTTTGGGGGGACAATACTATGGCTACACCTTC. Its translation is CASGLGGQYYGYTF. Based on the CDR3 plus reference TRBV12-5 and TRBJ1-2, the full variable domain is DARVTQTPRHKVTEMGQEVTMRCQPILGHNTVFWYRQTMMQGLELLAYFRNRAPLDDSGMPKDRFSAEMPDATLATLKIQPSEPRDSAVYFCASGLGGQYYGYTFGSGTRLTVV.

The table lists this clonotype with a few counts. CDR3: CASSPLEGEGSYEQYF. CDR3 sequence (DNA): TGTGCCAGCAGTCCCTTAGAGGGAGAGGGGTCCTACGAGCAGTACTTC. This chain links TRBV27 with TRBJ2-7; D could derive from TRBD1 or TRBD2 (5 bases each). This CDR3 comprises 16 residues. CDR1 MNHEY and CDR2 SMNVEV come from the germline V gene (reference sequence). V lost 5 bases to trimming and J lost 1 base, with 18 bases between them.

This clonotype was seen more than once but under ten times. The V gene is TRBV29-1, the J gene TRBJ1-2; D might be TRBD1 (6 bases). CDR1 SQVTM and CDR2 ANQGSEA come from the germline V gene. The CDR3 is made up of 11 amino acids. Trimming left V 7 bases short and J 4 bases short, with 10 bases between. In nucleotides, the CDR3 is TGCAGCGCCGGGACAAGCTATGGCTACACCTTC. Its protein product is CSAGTSYGYTF.

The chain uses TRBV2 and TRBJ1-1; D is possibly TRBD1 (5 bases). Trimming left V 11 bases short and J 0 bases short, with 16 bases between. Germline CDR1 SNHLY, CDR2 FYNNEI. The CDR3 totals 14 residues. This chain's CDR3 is CAGTPRDMNTEAFF. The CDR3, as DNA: TGTGCCGGTACTCCCAGGGATATGAACACTGAAGCTTTCTTT.

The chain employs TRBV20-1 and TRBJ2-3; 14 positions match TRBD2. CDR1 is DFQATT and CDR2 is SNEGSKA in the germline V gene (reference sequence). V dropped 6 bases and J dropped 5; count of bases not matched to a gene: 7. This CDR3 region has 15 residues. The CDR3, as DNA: TGCAGTGCCCCTGGACTAGCGGGAGGTCTAGATACGCAGTATTTT. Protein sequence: CSAPGLAGGLDTQYF.

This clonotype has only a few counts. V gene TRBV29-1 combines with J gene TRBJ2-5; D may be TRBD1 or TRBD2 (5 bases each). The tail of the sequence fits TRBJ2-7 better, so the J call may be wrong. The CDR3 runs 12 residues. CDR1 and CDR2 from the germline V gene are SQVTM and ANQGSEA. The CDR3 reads CSVEQGGFEQYF. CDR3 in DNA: TGCAGCGTTGAACAGGGCGGGTTCGAGCAGTACTTC.

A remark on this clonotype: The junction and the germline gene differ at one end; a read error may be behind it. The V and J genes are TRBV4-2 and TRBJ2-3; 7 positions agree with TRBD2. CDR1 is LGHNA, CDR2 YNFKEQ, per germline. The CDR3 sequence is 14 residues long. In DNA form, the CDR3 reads TGTGCCAGCAGCAAAGCGGGGATCACAGATACGCGGTATTTT. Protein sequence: CASSKAGITDTRYF.

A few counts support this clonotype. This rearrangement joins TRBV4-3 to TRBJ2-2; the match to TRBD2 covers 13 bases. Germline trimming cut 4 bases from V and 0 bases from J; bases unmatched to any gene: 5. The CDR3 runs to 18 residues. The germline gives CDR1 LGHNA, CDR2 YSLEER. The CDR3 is CASSLGLAGASNTGELFF. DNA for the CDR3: TGCGCCAGCAGCCTCGGACTAGCGGGGGCCTCGAACACCGGGGAGCTGTTTTTT.

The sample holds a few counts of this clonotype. The CDR3 region has the DNA TGTGCCAGCAGCCAAGAAAGAAGTGCGGGATGGCCAGTGCCTGAGCAGTTCTTC. This encodes CASSQERSAGWPVPEQFF. J is TRBJ2-1 and V is TRBV4-2, with a weak D call TRBD2 (6 bases). Trimming left V 0 bases short and J 9 bases short, with 24 bases between. This CDR3 is 18 amino acids long. Per germline, CDR1 LGHNA and CDR2 YNFKEQ.

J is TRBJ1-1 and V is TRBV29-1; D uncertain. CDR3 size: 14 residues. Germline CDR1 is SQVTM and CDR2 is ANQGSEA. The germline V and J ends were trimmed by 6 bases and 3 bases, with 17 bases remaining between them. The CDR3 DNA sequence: TGCAGCGTGGCCGTCAGGATCGGGGACACTGAAGCTTTCTTT. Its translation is CSVAVRIGDTEAFF. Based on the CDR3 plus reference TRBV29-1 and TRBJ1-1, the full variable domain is SAVISQKPSRDICQRGTSLTIQCQVDSQVTMMFWYRQQPGQSLTLIATANQGSEATYESGFVIDKFPISRPNLTFSTLTVSNMSPEDSSIYLCSVAVRIGDTEAFFGQGTRLTVV.

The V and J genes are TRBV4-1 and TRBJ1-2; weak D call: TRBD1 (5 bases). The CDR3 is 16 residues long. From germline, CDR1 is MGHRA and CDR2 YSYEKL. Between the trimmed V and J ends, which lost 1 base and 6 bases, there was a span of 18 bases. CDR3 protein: CASSQGQGSVLHGYTF. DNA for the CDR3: TGCGCCAGCAGCCAAGGGCAGGGCTCAGTCCTACATGGCTACACCTTC.

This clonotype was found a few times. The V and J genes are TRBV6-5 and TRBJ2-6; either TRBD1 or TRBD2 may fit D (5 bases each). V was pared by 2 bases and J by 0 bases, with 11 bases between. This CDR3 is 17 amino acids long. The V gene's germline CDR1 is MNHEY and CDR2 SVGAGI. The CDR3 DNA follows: TGTGCCAGCAGTTACCGGGACGGAAACTCTGGGGCCAACGTCCTGACTTTC. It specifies CASSYRDGNSGANVLTF.

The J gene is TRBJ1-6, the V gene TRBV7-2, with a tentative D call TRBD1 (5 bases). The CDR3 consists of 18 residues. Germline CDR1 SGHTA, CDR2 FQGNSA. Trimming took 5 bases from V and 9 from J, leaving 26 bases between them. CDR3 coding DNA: TGTGCCAGCAGCCAATGGGGGGGTTCGATCGGGGGTAGTTCACCCCTCCACTTT. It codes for CASSQWGGSIGGSSPLHF.

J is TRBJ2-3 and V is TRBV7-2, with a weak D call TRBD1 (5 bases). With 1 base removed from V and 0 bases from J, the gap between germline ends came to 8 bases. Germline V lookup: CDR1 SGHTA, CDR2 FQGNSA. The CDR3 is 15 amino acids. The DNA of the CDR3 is TGTGCCAGCAGCTTAGATCGACAGAGCACAGATACGCAGTATTTT. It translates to CASSLDRQSTDTQYF.

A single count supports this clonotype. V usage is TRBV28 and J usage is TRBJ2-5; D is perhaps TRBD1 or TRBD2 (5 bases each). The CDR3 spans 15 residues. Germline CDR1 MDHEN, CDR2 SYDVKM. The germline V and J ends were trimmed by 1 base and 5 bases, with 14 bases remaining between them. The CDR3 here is CASSLYGTQRETQYF. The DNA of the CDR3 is TGTGCCAGCAGTTTATATGGGACCCAACGGGAGACCCAGTACTTC.

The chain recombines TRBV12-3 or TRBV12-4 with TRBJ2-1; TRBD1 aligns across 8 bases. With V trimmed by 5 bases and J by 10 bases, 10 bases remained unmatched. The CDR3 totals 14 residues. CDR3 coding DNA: TGTGCCAGCAGTCCCGGGACAGGCATAATAGAGCAGTTCTTC. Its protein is CASSPGTGIIEQFF.

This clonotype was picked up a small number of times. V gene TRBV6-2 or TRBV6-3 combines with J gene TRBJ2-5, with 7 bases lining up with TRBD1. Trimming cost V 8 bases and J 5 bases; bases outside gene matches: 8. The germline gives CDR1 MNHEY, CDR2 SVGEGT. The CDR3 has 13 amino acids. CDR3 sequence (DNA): TGTGCCAGCGGACAGGTCGGCTGGGAGACCCAGTACTTC. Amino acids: CASGQVGWETQYF.

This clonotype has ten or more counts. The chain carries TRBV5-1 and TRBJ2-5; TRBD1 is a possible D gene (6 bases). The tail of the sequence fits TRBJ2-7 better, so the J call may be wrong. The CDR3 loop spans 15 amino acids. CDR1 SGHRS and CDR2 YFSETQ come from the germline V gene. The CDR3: CASSALQGLEDEQYF. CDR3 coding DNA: TGCGCCAGCAGCGCCCTACAGGGTTTGGAGGACGAGCAGTACTTC.